A selection of T cell receptor beta chains follows, all from one sample in a study of radiotherapy plus CTLA-4 blockade in lung cancer. Sequencing used immunoSEQ multiplex PCR; TCRdb keeps in-frame clones, though not all of them. Of about 32,000 clones listed, 75% to 85% are singletons. The sample consisted of peripheral blood, taken from a patient treated with radiotherapy plus ipilimumab. These receptors all come from a human donor with non-small cell lung cancer that progressed on radiotherapy plus ipilimumab. CDR3s include the opening cysteine and the closing phenylalanine or tryptophan. A D gene is named only where the DNA matches it firmly. Only some rows state a clone size, as once, few, many or a class for expanded clones.

V gene	D gene	clone size	J gene	CDR3 protein	CDR3 DNA
TRBV2	-	-	TRBJ1-4	CASTLRGSNEKLFF	TGTGCCAGCACCTTAAGGGGATCTAATGAAAAACTGTTTTTT
TRBV27	-	few	TRBJ1-1	CASSFSQGNTEAFF	TGTGCCAGCAGTTTCTCGCAGGGGAACACTGAAGCTTTCTTT
TRBV7-2	TRBD1	-	TRBJ1-4	CASSAAGTGMEKLFF	TGTGCCAGCAGCGCCGCCGGGACAGGGATGGAAAAACTGTTTTTT
TRBV7-2	TRBD2	-	TRBJ2-3	CASSFLRGVSLTDTQYF	TGTGCCAGCAGCTTCCTTCGGGGGGTCAGTCTCACAGATACGCAGTATTTT
TRBV9	-	-	TRBJ1-2	CASSAQEGRGYGYTF	TGTGCCAGCAGCGCCCAGGAGGGGCGGGGCTATGGCTACACCTTC
TRBV7-9	TRBD1	once	TRBJ2-5	CASNDRGRQETQYF	TGTGCCAGCAACGACAGGGGTCGACAAGAGACCCAGTACTTC
TRBV7-2	TRBD2	-	TRBJ2-7	CASSLKAGVAYEQYF	TGTGCCAGCAGCTTAAAGGCGGGGGTGGCCTACGAGCAGTACTTC
TRBV7-2	TRBD2	once	TRBJ2-7	CASSPLAGGAYEQYF	TGTGCCAGCAGCCCACTAGCGGGGGGAGCGTACGAGCAGTACTTC
TRBV7-9	-	-	TRBJ1-1	CASSLGLMNTEAFF	TGTGCCAGCAGCTTAGGACTCATGAACACTGAAGCTTTCTTT
TRBV7-9	-	-	TRBJ1-2	CASSLELEGYTF	TGTGCCAGCAGCTTAGAGTTGGAGGGCTACACCTTC
TRBV6-5	TRBD2	-	TRBJ2-3	CASSYRGGSSTDTQYF	TGTGCCAGCAGTTATCGGGGGGGGTCTAGCACAGATACGCAGTATTTT
TRBV7-9	-	-	TRBJ2-1	CASSTESSGIKNEQFF	TGTGCCAGCAGCACCGAATCGTCGGGGATCAAAAATGAGCAGTTCTTC
TRBV19	TRBD1	-	TRBJ1-5	CASSQTQGARNQPQHF	TGTGCCAGTAGTCAAACTCAGGGGGCGCGTAATCAGCCCCAGCATTTT
TRBV5-1	TRBD2	once	TRBJ2-1	CASSPGGAGGAYEQFF	TGCGCCAGCAGCCCCGGGGGGGCGGGGGGGGCGTATGAGCAGTTCTTC
TRBV5-1	TRBD1	-	TRBJ2-7	CASSLAGTGSMGGEQYF	TGCGCCAGCAGCTTGGCAGGGACAGGGAGCATGGGAGGGGAGCAGTACTTC
TRBV6-6	TRBD1	-	TRBJ1-1	CASSYSTGGTEAFF	TGTGCCAGCAGTTACTCGACAGGGGGCACTGAAGCTTTCTTT
TRBV2	TRBD2	-	TRBJ2-1	CASSGTGGLYNEQFF	TGTGCCAGCAGTGGAACGGGGGGGCTCTACAATGAGCAGTTCTTC
TRBV7-3	-	-	TRBJ1-2	CASSSGPGVDGYTF	TGTGCCAGCAGCTCCGGGCCGGGAGTTGATGGCTACACCTTC
TRBV5-4	TRBD2	-	TRBJ2-5	CASSLSGGASKETQYF	TGTGCCAGCAGCCTTAGCGGGGGGGCCTCCAAAGAGACCCAGTACTTC
TRBV18	-	-	TRBJ1-4	CASSTTSIFEKLFF	TGTGCCAGCTCAACCACGAGCATATTTGAAAAACTGTTTTTT
TRBV15	TRBD1	few	TRBJ2-1	CATSREGPGQGAGEQFF	TGTGCCACCAGCAGAGAAGGTCCGGGACAGGGGGCCGGCGAGCAGTTCTTC
TRBV7-9	-	-	TRBJ1-1	CASSLVGGNTEAFF	TGTGCCAGCAGCTTAGTAGGGGGGAACACTGAAGCTTTCTTT
TRBV5-6	-	-	TRBJ2-7	CASSLAGIGDYEQYF	TGTGCCAGCAGCTTGGCCGGGATTGGGGACTACGAGCAGTACTTC
TRBV23-1	TRBD1	-	TRBJ1-3	CASSHNRGRYGNTIYF	TGCGCCAGCAGTCACAACAGGGGGCGTTATGGAAACACCATATATTTT
TRBV2	TRBD2	-	TRBJ2-7	CASGPGRGSYEQYF	TGTGCCAGCGGGCCCGGGCGGGGGTCCTACGAGCAGTACTTC
TRBV5-4	TRBD2	-	TRBJ2-7	CASSFGGGTSYEQYF	TGTGCCAGCAGCTTCGGCGGGGGAACCTCCTACGAGCAGTACTTC
TRBV5-1	-	-	TRBJ1-2	CASSLGTVPGYGYTF	TGCGCCAGCAGCTTGGGGACAGTTCCGGGCTATGGCTACACCTTC
TRBV6-4	TRBD1	-	TRBJ2-7	CASSDRDREAYEQYF	TGTGCCAGCAGTGACCGGGACAGGGAGGCTTACGAGCAGTACTTC
TRBV7-6	-	-	TRBJ2-3	CASSLGGVSDTQYF	TGTGCCAGCAGCTTAGGAGGAGTTTCGGATACGCAGTATTTT
TRBV4-1	-	once	TRBJ2-1	CASRRQISYNEQFF	TGCGCCAGCAGGAGGCAAATCTCCTACAATGAGCAGTTCTTC
TRBV11-2	TRBD1	once	TRBJ1-2	CASSLGQGGNYGYTF	TGTGCCAGCAGCTTAGGACAGGGGGGTAACTATGGCTACACCTTC
TRBV25-1	-	-	TRBJ2-5	CASSGGQRVQETQYF	TGTGCCAGCAGTGGCGGACAGAGGGTCCAAGAGACCCAGTACTTC
TRBV11-2	TRBD2	-	TRBJ2-2	CASSLAVAGGPDRELFF	TGTGCCAGCAGCTTAGCGGTAGCGGGGGGGCCGGACCGGGAGCTGTTTTTT
TRBV4-2	TRBD2	-	TRBJ2-7	CASSQGSGDYYEQYF	TGTGCCAGCAGCCAAGGTTCCGGGGACTACTACGAGCAGTACTTC
TRBV7-2	TRBD1	once	TRBJ1-6	CASARGDSYSPLHF	TGTGCCAGCGCGAGGGGGGACAGTTATTCACCCCTCCACTTT
TRBV2	TRBD1	-	TRBJ1-1	CASSLDRGRTEAFF	TGTGCCAGCAGCTTGGACAGGGGACGGACTGAAGCTTTCTTT
TRBV5-5	TRBD2	-	TRBJ2-7	CASSPRLLAGQGEQYF	TGTGCCAGCAGCCCGCGCCTCCTAGCGGGGCAAGGCGAGCAGTACTTC
TRBV19	TRBD1	-	TRBJ2-5	CASSRDRGRQETQYF	TGTGCCAGTAGTAGGGACAGGGGGCGACAAGAGACCCAGTACTTC
TRBV5-1	-	-	TRBJ2-2	CASSLGVRGNAGELFF	TGCGCCAGCAGCTTGGGAGTGCGAGGTAACGCCGGGGAGCTGTTTTTT
TRBV18	TRBD1	-	TRBJ1-1	CASSRGTGMNTEAFF	TGTGCCAGCTCCCGGGGGACAGGGATGAACACTGAAGCTTTCTTT
TRBV6-5	-	-	TRBJ2-2	CASSYLQGNTGELFF	TGTGCCAGCAGTTACTTACAGGGGAACACCGGGGAGCTGTTTTTT
TRBV7-2	-	-	TRBJ1-5	CASSLTDGGPQHF	TGTGCCAGCAGCTTAACGGACGGGGGGCCCCAGCATTTT
TRBV6-5	-	-	TRBJ2-6	CASSVTGSGANVLTF	TGTGCCAGCAGCGTTACAGGCTCTGGGGCCAACGTCCTGACTTTC
TRBV19	-	-	TRBJ1-5	CASSIVGGRSNQPQHF	TGTGCCAGTAGTATAGTTGGCGGTCGTAGCAATCAGCCCCAGCATTTT
TRBV6-5	TRBD2	-	TRBJ2-3	CASSYRGTRSDTQYF	TGTGCCAGCAGTTACCGCGGGACTAGATCTGATACGCAGTATTTT
TRBV5-4	-	-	TRBJ2-3	CASSLQGGPDTQYF	TGTGCCAGCAGCTTGCAGGGGGGCCCAGATACGCAGTATTTT
TRBV18	TRBD1	-	TRBJ2-7	CASSPSTGGEQYF	TGTGCCAGCTCACCTTCGACAGGGGGCGAGCAGTACTTC
TRBV2	-	-	TRBJ1-2	CASSASRDTLYGYTF	TGTGCCAGCAGCGCTAGTCGGGACACCCTCTATGGCTACACCTTC
TRBV6-5	-	-	TRBJ1-1	CASSYTHNRGQGYFF	TGTGCCAGCAGTTACACTCATAACCGGGGCCAGGGGTATTTCTTT
TRBV19	-	-	TRBJ2-2	CASSNGGLGTGELFF	TGTGCCAGTAGTAACGGAGGTCTCGGCACCGGGGAGCTGTTTTTT
TRBV2	TRBD1	-	TRBJ2-3	CAGDRGSQPDTQYF	TGTGCCGGGGACAGGGGCTCGCAACCAGATACGCAGTATTTT
TRBV6-1	-	few	TRBJ2-7	CASSERRGWGGQAYEQYF	TGTGCCAGCAGTGAAAGGAGGGGTTGGGGGGGCCAAGCCTACGAGCAGTACTTC
TRBV5-5	-	-	TRBJ1-5	CASSLYYGYSNQPQHF	TGTGCCAGCAGCTTGTACTATGGTTATAGCAATCAGCCCCAGCATTTT
TRBV25-1	TRBD1	-	TRBJ2-3	CASIDRDRVADTQYF	TGTGCCAGCATTGATCGGGACAGGGTGGCAGATACGCAGTATTTT
TRBV6-5	TRBD2	once	TRBJ2-7	CASRSGLAYEQYF	TGTGCCAGCAGGTCGGGACTAGCCTACGAGCAGTACTTC